The rows below give T cell receptor beta chains drawn from one sample of a study of blood T cell repertoires in COVID-19. Method: immunoSEQ multiplex PCR; TCRdb's copy keeps in-frame clones and lacks some. Among 60,000 to 95,000 clones listed, under 95% were seen once. Sample: peripheral blood. These receptors were taken from a human donor in a cohort sampled during active COVID-19. Each CDR3 is given with its conserved first and last residue. Fields, in order: J gene, V gene, CDR3 protein.

j_call: TRBJ2-7
v_call: TRBV6-5
cdr3_aa: CASSPAGGPSYEQYF

j_call: TRBJ2-5
v_call: TRBV5-6
cdr3_aa: CASSLAFRDPVETQYF

j_call: TRBJ1-1
v_call: TRBV7-2
cdr3_aa: CASSSFARTAGEAFF

j_call: TRBJ2-5
v_call: TRBV18
cdr3_aa: CASSQTVQETQYF

j_call: TRBJ2-5
v_call: TRBV5-1
cdr3_aa: CASSLSGGAEETQYF

j_call: TRBJ1-2
v_call: TRBV6-6
cdr3_aa: CASSYSTGDYGYTF

j_call: TRBJ1-3
v_call: TRBV5-6
cdr3_aa: CASSLLEDRGGRNTIYF

j_call: TRBJ1-1
v_call: TRBV27
cdr3_aa: CASSTTRGPTEAFF

j_call: TRBJ2-3
v_call: TRBV12-3/TRBV12-4
cdr3_aa: CASSFAGSDTQYF

j_call: TRBJ1-2
v_call: TRBV6-4
cdr3_aa: CASSDQLSLGLGGYTF

j_call: TRBJ1-1
v_call: TRBV5-1
cdr3_aa: CASSPGGTEAFF

j_call: TRBJ2-1
v_call: TRBV30
cdr3_aa: CAWSAASLASSYNEQFF